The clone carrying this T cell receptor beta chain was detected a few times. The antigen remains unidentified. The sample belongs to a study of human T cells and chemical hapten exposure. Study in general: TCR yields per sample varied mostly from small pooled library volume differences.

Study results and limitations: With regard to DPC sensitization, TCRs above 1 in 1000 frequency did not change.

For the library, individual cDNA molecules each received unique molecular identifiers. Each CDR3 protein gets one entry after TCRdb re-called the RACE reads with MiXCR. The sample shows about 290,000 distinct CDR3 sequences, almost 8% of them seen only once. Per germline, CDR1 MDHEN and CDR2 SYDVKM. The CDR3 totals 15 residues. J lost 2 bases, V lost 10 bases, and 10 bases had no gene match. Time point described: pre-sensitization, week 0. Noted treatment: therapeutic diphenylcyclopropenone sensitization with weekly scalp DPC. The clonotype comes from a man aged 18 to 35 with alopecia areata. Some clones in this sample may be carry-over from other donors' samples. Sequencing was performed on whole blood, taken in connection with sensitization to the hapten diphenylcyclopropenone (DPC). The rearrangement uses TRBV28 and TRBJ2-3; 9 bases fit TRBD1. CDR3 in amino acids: CAIQYRGRVTDTQYF. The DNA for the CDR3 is TGTGCCATCCAATACAGGGGGCGCGTCACAGATACGCAGTATTTT.